The 24 T cell receptor beta chains below come from one sample, sequenced in a study of blood T cell repertoires in COVID-19. Profiling relied on immunoSEQ multiplex PCR, and the TCRdb table lists in-frame clones only, not all of them. The table lists roughly 170,000 clones, roughly nine tenths of them singletons. The sample consisted of peripheral blood. The origin of the receptors is a man in his sixties or seventies with active or convalescent COVID-19.

This chain joins TRBV4-3 and TRBJ2-1, with 8 bases matching TRBD2. Per germline, CDR1 LGHNA and CDR2 YSLEER. The length of the CDR3 is 16 residues. With V trimmed by 0 bases and J by 1 base, 2 bases remained unmatched. The DNA for the CDR3 is TGCGCCAGCAGCCAAGAACGGGGGGGTTCCTACAATGAGCAGTTCTTC. Translating gives CASSQERGGSYNEQFF.

V and J are TRBV13 and TRBJ2-1, with 12 bases lining up with TRBD2. In germline, CDR1 is PRHDT, CDR2 FYEKMQ (reference sequence). CDR3 length: 16 amino acids. J was trimmed by 9 bases and V by 3 bases; bases with no gene match: 9. CDR3 bases: TGTGCCAGCAGCTTCCCATGGACTAGCGGGACGCGTGAGCAGTTCTTC. Amino acids: CASSFPWTSGTREQFF.

The chain employs TRBV3-1 (or the pseudogene TRBV3-2) and TRBJ1-3; 8 bases are shared with TRBD1. The junction had 7 bases not matched to a gene; V was cut back by 4 bases and J by 2 bases. The CDR3 totals 16 residues. Germline CDR1 LGHDT, CDR2 YNNKEL (reference sequence). CDR3 DNA sequence: TGTGCCAGCAGCCCACGACAGGGGAGACCTGGAAACACCATATATTTT. It codes for CASSPRQGRPGNTIYF.

The CDR3 here is CASSFDRGNYNEQFF. In nucleotides, the CDR3 is TGTGCCAGCAGCTTCGACAGGGGTAACTACAATGAGCAGTTCTTC. V is TRBV11-2 and J is TRBJ2-1; the match to TRBD1 covers 8 bases. The germline gives CDR1 SGHAT, CDR2 FQNNGV. CDR3 length equals 15 residues. Losses at the gene ends were 3 bases for V and 3 bases for J; bases not matched to a gene: 4.

The chain has TRBV28 and TRBJ1-2; 12 bases are shared with TRBD1. In germline, CDR1 is MDHEN, CDR2 SYDVKM. The CDR3 consists of 16 residues. Trimming took 6 bases from V and 3 from J; bases not matched to a gene: 8. DNA for the CDR3: TGTGCCAGCAGACGGACCGGGACAGGGGGCGACTATGGCTACACCTTC. This encodes CASRRTGTGGDYGYTF.

This clone was seen more than once but under ten times. V and J are TRBV28 and TRBJ2-7; D possibly corresponds to TRBD1 (11 bases). Between the trimmed V and J ends, which lost 5 bases and 0 bases, there was a span of 29 bases. This CDR3 is built from 20 residues. Germline CDR1 is MDHEN and CDR2 is SYDVKM. The CDR3, as DNA: TGTGCCAGCAGTGGACAGGGGGCGCTCAGCGGGAGGGTCGGCTCCTACGAGCAGTACTTC. It codes for CASSGQGALSGRVGSYEQYF.

This chain uses TRBV6-5 with TRBJ1-1; a possible D gene is TRBD1 (5 bases). CDR1 and CDR2 from the germline V gene are MNHEY and SVGAGI. The CDR3 is 13 amino acids. The V and J ends lost 4 bases and 8 bases respectively, with 14 bases between them. The CDR3 sequence: CASSSGHSVEAFF. DNA for the CDR3: TGTGCCAGCAGTTCCGGACACTCCGTGGAAGCTTTCTTT.

About this clone itself: The germline gene is not matched at one end of the junction; a read error may be the cause. This rearrangement joins TRBV12-3 or TRBV12-4 to TRBJ1-1; D is ambiguous. This CDR3 region has 12 residues. The CDR3 region has the DNA TGTGCCAGCAGATCCACCATCCAGGTACCCACGTTT. Translation: CASRSTIQVPTF.

This clone was seen just once. The gene calls are TRBV5-4 and TRBJ1-2; D call uncertain. The CDR3 contains 14 residues. Germline V gene sequence: CDR1 SGHNT, CDR2 YYREEE (reference sequence). V was pared by 4 bases and J by 5 bases, with 15 bases between. The CDR3 DNA sequence: TGTGCCAGCAGCCCCACCCTTCCACAATATGGCTACACCTTC. Protein product: CASSPTLPQYGYTF.

The chain links TRBV28 to TRBJ1-6, with D maybe TRBD1 (5 bases). The V gene lost 1 base and the J gene lost 11 bases, with 12 bases spanning the gap. The CDR3 totals 14 residues. Germline CDR1 reads MDHEN; CDR2 reads SYDVKM. CDR3: CASSLYGGSAPLHF. CDR3 coding DNA: TGTGCCAGCAGTTTATACGGGGGTTCAGCACCCCTCCACTTT.

The table lists this clone with a few counts. J is TRBJ1-6 and V is TRBV4-3, with TRBD1 matching 11 bases. The germline gives CDR1 LGHNA, CDR2 YSLEER. This CDR3 contains 16 residues. J gave up 5 bases and V 3 bases, and 3 bases lay outside the gene matches. The DNA of the CDR3 is TGCGCCAGCAGCCACGGACAGGGGGCTAATAATTCACCCCTCCACTTT. Protein sequence: CASSHGQGANNSPLHF.

CDR3 coding DNA: TGTGCCAGTAGTATACACCCCGGGACAACAGGTTCGGGCGAAGCTTTCTTT. It yields the protein CASSIHPGTTGSGEAFF. V is TRBV19 and J is TRBJ1-1; D might be TRBD1 (6 bases). Deletions cut 2 bases from V and 8 bases from J, with 24 bases between. The CDR3 runs to 17 residues. The germline V gene encodes CDR1 LNHDA and CDR2 SQIVND (reference sequence).

The J gene is TRBJ1-3, the V gene TRBV28; D remains unclear. CDR1 and CDR2 from the germline V gene are MDHEN and SYDVKM. CDR3 length: 17 amino acids. Trimming removed 5 bases at V and 0 bases at J, with 17 bases between. Written as DNA, the CDR3 is TGTGCCAGCAGTCCCCCAGTGGGTAGCTTCTCTGGAAACACCATATATTTT. This codes for CASSPPVGSFSGNTIYF.

The chain recombines TRBV5-4 with TRBJ2-5; 7 bases are shared with TRBD1. V lost 1 base and J lost 8; bases outside the gene matches: 11. The germline gives CDR1 SGHNT, CDR2 YYREEE (reference sequence). The CDR3 runs 15 residues. The CDR3 loop reads CASSLPPGGPDTQYF. CDR3 in DNA: TGTGCCAGCAGCTTGCCGCCAGGGGGTCCGGACACCCAGTACTTC.

The chain links TRBV7-9 to TRBJ2-1; 7 bases line up with TRBD2. Germline CDR1 and CDR2: SEHNR and FQNEAQ (reference sequence). The J segment lost 4 bases and the V segment lost 1 base, leaving 7 bases of the junction unmatched. The CDR3 is 16 residues long. The CDR3 DNA reads TGTGCCAGCAGCTTAGGGGCGGGAGCGCAGTACAATGAGCAGTTCTTC. This sequence encodes CASSLGAGAQYNEQFF.

This chain connects TRBV24-1 to TRBJ1-1; a possible D gene is TRBD1 (5 bases). The CDR3 covers 12 residues. The germline V gene encodes CDR1 KGHDR and CDR2 SFDVKD. Trimming took off 9 bases at V and 2 bases at J, with 9 bases between the two ends. The CDR3 DNA follows: TGTGCCACCCGAGGACACAACACTGAAGCTTTCTTT. Encoded protein: CATRGHNTEAFF.

The chain carries TRBV19 and TRBJ1-2; 8 positions agree with TRBD1. The trim removed 4 bases at V and 4 bases at J, leaving 5 bases unmatched. Germline V gives CDR1 LNHDA, CDR2 SQIVND (reference sequence). CDR3 size: 14 residues. The CDR3 DNA reads TGTGCCAGTAGTACAGACAGGGGCACCTATGGCTACACCTTC. It is translated as CASSTDRGTYGYTF.

The chain recombines TRBV11-2 with TRBJ2-7; TRBD2 might be the D (5 bases). With 1 base removed from V and 9 bases from J, the gap between germline ends came to 10 bases. The CDR3 covers 12 residues. CDR1 is SGHAT, CDR2 FQNNGV, per germline. CDR3 sequence reads: CASSLGGRGQYF. CDR3 in DNA: TGTGCCAGCAGCTTAGGTGGCCGGGGGCAGTACTTC. Full variable domain (remainder filled in from reference TRBV11-2 and TRBJ2-7): EAGVAQSPRYKIIEKRQSVAFWCNPISGHATLYWYQQILGQGPKLLIQFQNNGVVDDSQLPKDRFSAERLKGVDSTLKIQPAKLEDSAVYLCASSLGGRGQYFGPGTRLTVT.

The V call is TRBV28, the J call TRBJ1-5; D uncertain. Germline-derived CDR1 and CDR2 are MDHEN and SYDVKM. Trimming took 0 bases from V and 4 from J, leaving 10 bases between them. CDR3 length equals 15 residues. The CDR3 sequence: CASSLWRQFNQPQHF. The CDR3 coding sequence is TGTGCCAGCAGTTTATGGAGGCAGTTTAATCAGCCCCAGCATTTT. Variable domain in full (rest from reference TRBV28 and TRBJ1-5): DVKVTQSSRYLVKRTGEKVFLECVQDMDHENMFWYRQDPGLGLRLIYFSYDVKMKEKGDIPEGYSVSREKKERFSLILESASTNQTSMYLCASSLWRQFNQPQHFGDGTRLSIL.

This chain joins TRBV11-2 and TRBJ1-6; D may be TRBD1 (6 bases). The CDR3 is 14 amino acids. V was trimmed by 4 bases and J by 8 bases, leaving 12 bases between them. Germline CDR1 and CDR2: SGHAT and FQNNGV. CDR3 protein: CASSWGGQDSPLHF. The CDR3 region has the DNA TGTGCCAGCAGCTGGGGGGGGCAGGATTCACCCCTCCACTTT.

The chain uses TRBV18 and TRBJ1-1; D may be TRBD1 (5 bases). This CDR3 has 15 residues. The germline CDR1 and CDR2 sequences are KGHSH and LQKENI. V gave up 6 bases and J gave up 3 bases, with 17 bases separating them. In nucleotides, the CDR3 is TGTGCCAGCTCGTCGAGTGGGGGGGAGGACACTGAAGCTTTCTTT. Amino acids: CASSSSGGEDTEAFF.

This clone was counted only a few times. The V gene is TRBV11-3, the J gene TRBJ2-1, with 9 positions matching TRBD2. With 3 bases clipped from V and 3 bases from J, the junction kept 0 bases outside the gene matches. The CDR3 loop spans 14 amino acids. The germline V gene has CDR1 SGHNT and CDR2 YENEEA. As DNA, the CDR3 is TGTGCCAGCAGCTTTAGCGGGGGCTACAATGAGCAGTTCTTC. Residues: CASSFSGGYNEQFF.

To note about this clone: This sample also contains other DNA sequences that code for the same CDR3. The chain carries TRBV12-3 or TRBV12-4 and TRBJ1-5; no clear D gene. V lost 3 bases to trimming and J lost 5 bases, with 5 bases between them. This CDR3 region has 12 residues. In DNA form, the CDR3 reads TGTGCCAGCAGTTTCAGCGATCAGCCCCAGCATTTT. This encodes CASSFSDQPQHF.

The V call is TRBV6-2 or TRBV6-3, the J call TRBJ2-3; 12 positions agree with TRBD2. This CDR3 is built from 17 residues. The V segment lost 2 bases and the J segment 1 base; nucleotides outside the gene matches: 4. Looked up from germline, CDR1 is MNHEY and CDR2 is SVGEGT. The CDR3 nucleotides read TGTGCCAGCAGTTACGGGGGACTAGCGGGTCGCACAGATACGCAGTATTTT. It encodes CASSYGGLAGRTDTQYF.